The 17 T cell receptor beta chains presented below share a single source sample, sequenced in a study of identical twins. TCRdb re-called the 5' RACE reads with MiXCR, one entry per CDR3 protein. Here the sample spans more than 600,000 distinct CDR3 sequences, around a sixth being singletons. Another study also made use of these data, one on T cells expressing NK-cell markers.

Sequencing was done on a sample of PBMCs. All receptors come from a woman between 18 and 29 years old in good health.

This clonotype was counted ten times or more. The genes are TRBV7-2 and TRBJ1-1, with unresolved D. The CDR3 is made up of 14 amino acids. CDR1 and CDR2 from the germline V gene are SGHTA and FQGNSA. The V end was cut by 2 bases, the J end by 3 bases, with 10 bases between. The CDR3 protein is CASSLTERDTEAFF. In DNA form, the CDR3 reads TGTGCCAGCAGCTTAACAGAACGGGACACTGAAGCTTTCTTT. The whole variable domain, remainder taken from reference TRBV7-2 and TRBJ1-1, is GAGVSQSPSNKVTEKGKDVELRCDPISGHTALYWYRQSLGQGLEFLIYFQGNSAPDKSGLPSDRFSAERTGGSVSTLTIQRTQQEDSAVYLCASSLTERDTEAFFGQGTRLTVV.

This clonotype was found a few times. The chain carries TRBV20-1 and TRBJ2-1; 9 bases agree with TRBD2. Germline trimming cut 2 bases from V and 5 bases from J; bases unmatched to any gene: 4. This CDR3 spans 14 amino acids. CDR1 and CDR2 (germline): DFQATT, SNEGSKA (reference sequence). The CDR3: CSARKAGGHNEQFF. In DNA, the CDR3 is TGCAGTGCTAGAAAAGCGGGGGGCCACAATGAGCAGTTCTTC.

This clonotype was counted only a few times. The chain employs TRBV6-5 and TRBJ2-1, with 7 bases aligning to TRBD2. The CDR3 runs 12 residues. The V segment lost 10 bases and the J segment 6 bases; nucleotides outside the gene matches: 6. The germline V gene has CDR1 MNHEY and CDR2 SVGAGI. The CDR3, as DNA: TGTGCCACGGTCGGCGGGAGCAATGAGCAGTTCTTC. This translates into CATVGGSNEQFF.

The chain couples TRBV12-3 or TRBV12-4 to TRBJ2-1; D is perhaps TRBD2 (6 bases). The germline V and J ends were trimmed by 3 bases and 0 bases, with 12 bases remaining between them. The CDR3 runs to 16 residues. CDR3 amino acids: CASSFWRASSYNEQFF. The CDR3 DNA sequence: TGTGCCAGCAGTTTTTGGAGGGCGAGCTCCTACAATGAGCAGTTCTTC.

The gene calls are TRBV7-9 and TRBJ1-5; no firm D call. The V gene lost 7 bases and the J gene lost 0 bases, with 10 bases spanning the gap. The CDR3 is 14 residues long. The V gene's germline CDR1 is SEHNR and CDR2 FQNEAQ (reference sequence). The CDR3 region is CASMAEYSNQPQHF. CDR3 coding DNA: TGTGCCAGCATGGCGGAATATAGCAATCAGCCCCAGCATTTT.

The rearrangement links TRBV6-2 or TRBV6-3 to TRBJ2-2; TRBD1 agrees at 7 bases. The CDR3 consists of 13 residues. Unmatched junction bases numbered 5, after V lost 6 bases and J lost 7 bases. The germline CDR1 and CDR2 sequences are MNHEY and SVGEGT. The CDR3 nucleotides read TGTGCCAGCAGAAAGGACAGGTTCGGGGAGCTGTTTTTT. Translated, it gives CASRKDRFGELFF.

This clonotype was counted only a few times. The CDR3 loop is CASSRGTYGYTF. The DNA for the CDR3 is TGTGCCAGCAGCAGGGGGACCTATGGCTACACCTTC. V is TRBV5-5 and J is TRBJ1-2; weak D call: TRBD1 (6 bases). The ends were cut back, 4 bases at V and 4 bases at J, with 8 bases in the middle. The germline V gene encodes CDR1 SGHKS and CDR2 YYEKEE (reference sequence). The CDR3 length is 12 residues. Full variable domain (missing parts from reference TRBV5-5 and TRBJ1-2): DAGVTQSPTHLIKTRGQQVTLRCSPISGHKSVSWYQQVLGQGPQFIFQYYEKEERGRGNFPDRFSARQFPNYSSELNVNALLLGDSALYLCASSRGTYGYTFGSGTRLTVV.

This clonotype showed up just a few times. V usage is TRBV20-1 and J usage is TRBJ2-3; TRBD2 agrees at 10 bases. V lost 3 bases and J lost 0; bases outside the gene matches: 9. Germline V lookup: CDR1 DFQATT, CDR2 SNEGSKA (reference sequence). This CDR3 spans 17 amino acids. In DNA, the CDR3 is TGCAGTGCTAGTAGGGCTAGCGGGGGCAAAAGCACAGATACGCAGTATTTT. This translates into CSASRASGGKSTDTQYF.

This clonotype came up a few times. The chain couples TRBV24-1 to TRBJ2-2; 9 bases map to TRBD2. V lost 4 bases and J lost 4; bases outside the gene matches: 6. Germline CDR1 and CDR2: KGHDR and SFDVKD. This CDR3 contains 16 residues. This chain's CDR3 is CATSEGAGGGTGELFF. The CDR3 DNA follows: TGTGCCACCAGTGAGGGAGCGGGAGGAGGCACCGGGGAGCTGTTTTTT.

The CDR3 DNA reads as TGTGCCAGCAGCCTCCAAAGGGTCGGGGAGCTGTTTTTT. Translated: CASSLQRVGELFF. The rearrangement uses TRBV7-9 and TRBJ2-2; no clear D. Per germline, CDR1 SEHNR and CDR2 FQNEAQ (reference sequence). The CDR3 consists of 13 residues. V gave up 5 bases and J gave up 7 bases, with 11 bases separating them.

The chain combines TRBV7-9 with TRBJ1-1; D ambiguous. The CDR3 sequence is 13 residues long. In germline, CDR1 is SEHNR, CDR2 FQNEAQ (reference sequence). Between the trimmed V and J ends, which lost 5 bases and 6 bases, there was a span of 13 bases. The CDR3 here is CASSPPTTSEAFF. The DNA of the CDR3 is TGTGCCAGCAGCCCACCGACGACCTCTGAAGCTTTCTTT.

There are many counts of this clonotype. This rearrangement joins TRBV12-3 or TRBV12-4 to TRBJ2-3; TRBD2 aligns across 11 bases. V shed 7 bases, J shed 3 bases, and the junction held 6 bases outside the gene matches. The CDR3 loop spans 15 amino acids. This chain's CDR3 is CASTALAGGTDTQYF. CDR3 nucleotide sequence: TGTGCCAGCACCGCTCTAGCGGGGGGTACAGATACGCAGTATTTT.

CDR3 sequence (DNA): TGTGCCAGCAGTTTTCAAAGCGGGGGGTACAATGAGCAGTTCTTC. Translated, it gives CASSFQSGGYNEQFF. The gene calls are TRBV12-3 or TRBV12-4 and TRBJ2-1; 9 bases match TRBD2. This CDR3 region has 15 residues. J gave up 4 bases and V 3 bases, and 4 bases lay outside the gene matches.

The CDR3 protein is CASSTTGKGSYEQYF. CDR3 nucleotides: TGTGCCAGCAGCACTACAGGGAAGGGTTCCTACGAGCAGTACTTC. This chain links TRBV6-2 or TRBV6-3 with TRBJ2-7; D might be TRBD1 (6 bases). The V end lost 6 bases, the J end lost 1 base, and 16 bases lay between the germline ends. CDR1 is MNHEY and CDR2 is SVGEGT in the germline V gene. The CDR3 covers 15 residues.

This clonotype occurred once. The chain is built from TRBV30 and TRBJ2-7; D call uncertain. V was shortened by 3 bases and J by 3 bases, with 12 bases between the two germline ends. Germline V CDR1 and CDR2: GTSNPN, SVGIG (reference sequence). The CDR3 is 13 amino acids. CDR3 nucleotides: TGTGCCTGGAGAGCCCGGGCAAGCTACGAGCAGTACTTC. Translating gives CAWRARASYEQYF.

This clonotype was counted only a few times. The CDR3 loop reads CASSLSPAISSGANVLTF. CDR3 DNA sequence: TGTGCCAGCAGCTTATCACCAGCGATCAGCTCTGGGGCCAACGTCCTGACTTTC. The V gene is TRBV7-3, the J gene TRBJ2-6; D gene uncertain. Germline V gene data show CDR1 as SGHTA and CDR2 as FQGTGA. CDR3 length: 18 amino acids. V gave up 2 bases and J gave up 0 bases, with 14 bases separating them.

This clonotype has just a few counts. The chain joins TRBV5-5 to TRBJ2-1, with 7 bases that match TRBD2. This CDR3 is 15 amino acids long. Germline CDR1 is SGHKS and CDR2 is YYEKEE (reference sequence). The ends lost 1 base at V and 4 bases at J; junction bases unmatched: 5. CDR3 coding DNA: TGTGCCAGCAGCTTGTTTCTAGCGGAATACAATGAGCAGTTCTTC. Its protein product is CASSLFLAEYNEQFF.